These 11 T cell receptor beta chains share one sample of origin, sequenced in a study of cytomegalovirus exposure and HLA in healthy donors. The PCR used 60 Vbeta and 13 Jbeta primers. Using immunoSEQ multiplex PCR, the repertoire was profiled, and TCRdb retains in-frame clones only, with some absent. The sample includes nearly 110,000 clones, roughly 80% of them seen just once. Sequencing was performed on PBMCs. All receptors come from a man younger than 45 in good health and CMV-seropositive.

V usage is TRBV10-1 and J usage is TRBJ1-5, with no clear D. The CDR3 has 13 amino acids. Germline V gene sequence: CDR1 WNHNN, CDR2 SYGVQD (reference sequence). V lost 10 bases to trimming and J lost 3 bases, with 13 bases between them. CDR3 region: CANNREVNQPQHF. The CDR3 DNA sequence: TGCGCCAACAACCGGGAGGTCAATCAGCCCCAGCATTTT.

With regard to this clone: The identical CDR3 is also encoded by other nucleotide sequences in the sample. The chain employs TRBV5-1 and TRBJ2-1, with 11 bases that match TRBD2. This CDR3 is built from 14 residues. Germline V gives CDR1 SGHRS, CDR2 YFSETQ. V was clipped by 4 bases and J by 4 bases; unmatched bases: 1. DNA for the CDR3: TGCGCCAGCAGCCCTAGCGGGGGGTACAATGAGCAGTTCTTC. Translation: CASSPSGGYNEQFF.

The chain carries TRBV6-5 and TRBJ2-5; 9 bases fit TRBD1. Unmatched junction bases numbered 12, after V lost 10 bases and J lost 3 bases. Germline V gene sequence: CDR1 MNHEY, CDR2 SVGAGI. CDR3 length: 15 residues. Here the CDR3 reads CATTSPWTGEETQYF. CDR3 sequence (DNA): TGTGCCACCACTTCACCCTGGACAGGGGAAGAGACCCAGTACTTC.

To note about this clone: The junction does not match germline at one end; this may be a read error. Other DNA variants within this sample encode the same CDR3. The chain carries TRBV2 and TRBJ2-7; 7 bases are shared with TRBD1. Germline CDR1 SNHLY, CDR2 FYNNEI. The length of the CDR3 is 13 residues. The CDR3 region has the DNA TGCGCCACCACCGGGACAGACTCCTACGAGCAGTACTTC. As protein: CATTGTDSYEQYF.

This clone was detected only once. This sequence joins TRBV2 and TRBJ2-7, with D hard to call. Germline loops: CDR1 SNHLY, CDR2 FYNNEI. This CDR3 region has 13 residues. The V and J ends lost 4 bases and 3 bases respectively, with 10 bases between them. The CDR3 bases are TGTGCCAGCAGTGGTCAACAGCTCTACGAGCAGTACTTC. Protein sequence: CASSGQQLYEQYF.

The chain has TRBV7-9 and TRBJ2-5; 7 bases are shared with TRBD1. CDR1 is SEHNR and CDR2 is FQNEAQ in the germline V gene (reference sequence). The J segment lost 2 bases and the V segment lost 2 bases, leaving 8 bases of the junction unmatched. The CDR3 has 16 residues. The CDR3 loop is CASSLQTGWVQETQYF. The CDR3 DNA follows: TGTGCCAGCAGCTTACAGACAGGGTGGGTGCAAGAGACCCAGTACTTC.

The chain employs TRBV11-2 and TRBJ2-1, with D perhaps TRBD2 (5 bases). Trimming removed 5 bases at V and 1 base at J, with 12 bases between. The CDR3 is 15 residues long. Germline V CDR1 and CDR2: SGHAT, FQNNGV. In nucleotides, the CDR3 is TGTGCCAGCAGCCTCGAGCGGATATCCTACAATGAGCAGTTCTTC. Translating gives CASSLERISYNEQFF.

This chain uses TRBV27 with TRBJ2-5, with D maybe TRBD1 (5 bases). Between the trimmed V and J ends, which lost 3 bases and 1 base, there was a span of 9 bases. Germline V gene lookup returns CDR1 MNHEY and CDR2 SMNVEV (reference sequence). The CDR3 runs to 14 residues. The CDR3 sequence: CASSFSGPQETQYF. CDR3 DNA: TGTGCCAGCAGTTTCTCAGGGCCCCAAGAGACCCAGTACTTC.

Only one count was recorded for this clone. The chain combines TRBV9 with TRBJ1-1, with a possible D match to TRBD1 (6 bases). Germline-derived CDR1 and CDR2 are SGDLS and YYNGEE. Trimming left V 0 bases short and J 9 bases short, with 15 bases between. The length of the CDR3 is 14 residues. The CDR3 coding sequence is TGTGCCAGCAGCGTAGGCAACAGGGAGGGCCAAGCTTTCTTT. Protein sequence: CASSVGNREGQAFF.

This chain joins TRBV6-6 and TRBJ1-2; D is unclear. The V gene's germline CDR1 is MNHNY and CDR2 SVGAGI (reference sequence). CDR3 size: 15 residues. Trimming removed 4 bases from V and 0 bases from J, with 12 bases in between. CDR3 sequence: CASSSAGVPNYGYTF. The CDR3 region has the DNA TGTGCCAGCAGTTCAGCGGGAGTTCCTAACTATGGCTACACCTTC.

The gene calls are TRBV5-4 and TRBJ1-2, with D perhaps matching TRBD1 (5 bases). Trimming cost V 0 bases and J 4 bases, with 13 bases left between them. Germline values: CDR1 SGHNT, CDR2 YYREEE (reference sequence). The length of the CDR3 is 15 residues. The CDR3 coding sequence is TGTGCCAGCAGCTTGGGTGACAGAACAGTCTATGGCTACACCTTC. Translating gives CASSLGDRTVYGYTF.